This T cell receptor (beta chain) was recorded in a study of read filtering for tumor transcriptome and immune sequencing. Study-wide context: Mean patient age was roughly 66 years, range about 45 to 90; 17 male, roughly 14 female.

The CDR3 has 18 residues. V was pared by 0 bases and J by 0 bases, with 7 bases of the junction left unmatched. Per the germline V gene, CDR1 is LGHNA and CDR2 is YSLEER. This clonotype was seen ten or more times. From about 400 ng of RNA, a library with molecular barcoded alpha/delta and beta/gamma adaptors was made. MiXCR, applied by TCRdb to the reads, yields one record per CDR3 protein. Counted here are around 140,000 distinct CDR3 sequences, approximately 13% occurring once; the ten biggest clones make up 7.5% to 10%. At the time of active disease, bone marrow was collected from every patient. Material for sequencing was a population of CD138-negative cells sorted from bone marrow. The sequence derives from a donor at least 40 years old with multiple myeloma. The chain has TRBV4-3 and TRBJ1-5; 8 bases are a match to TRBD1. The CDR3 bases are TGCGCCAGCAGCCAAGACCTTCCGGGACAGGATAGCAATCAGCCCCAGCATTTT. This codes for CASSQDLPGQDSNQPQHF.